A selection of T cell receptor beta chains follows, all from one sample in a study of blood T cell repertoires in COVID-19. The assay was immunoSEQ multiplex PCR, and TCRdb's table has in-frame clones only and misses some. The table lists over 300,000 clones, roughly 90% of them singletons. The specimen was peripheral blood. Source of these receptors: a man aged 35-49 years with acute or convalescent COVID-19. Each CDR3 is given with its conserved first and last residue. The D gene is left open where the match is weak. The size entry is marked missing in some rows and otherwise reads once, few, many or a size class.

d_gene,j_gene,abundance,v_gene,CDR3aa,CDR3nt
-,TRBJ1-2,-,TRBV18,CASSPLTQGNGYTF,TGTGCCAGCTCACCATTAACACAGGGAAATGGCTACACCTTC
-,TRBJ2-6,-,TRBV7-2,CASSLQVSGANVLTF,TGTGCCAGCAGCTTACAGGTCTCTGGGGCCAACGTCCTGACTTTC
TRBD1,TRBJ2-7,-,TRBV7-2,CASSSEGGRREQYF,TGTGCCAGCAGCTCAGAAGGGGGCCGGAGGGAGCAGTACTTC
-,TRBJ1-2,-,TRBV15,CATSRILTDYGYTF,TGTGCCACCAGCAGAATCTTGACAGACTATGGCTACACCTTC
TRBD1,TRBJ1-2,-,TRBV28,CASSLSGGAGYGYTF,TGTGCCAGCAGTTTATCAGGGGGCGCGGGCTATGGCTACACCTTC
-,TRBJ1-1,-,TRBV5-1,CASSLKGDYTEAFF,TGCGCCAGCAGCTTGAAGGGGGATTACACTGAAGCTTTCTTT
-,TRBJ1-2,once,TRBV6-2/TRBV6-3,CASSYPQGNGYTF,TGTGCCAGCAGTTATCCACAGGGAAATGGCTACACCTTC
-,TRBJ2-7,-,TRBV6-5,CASVSPYNPYEQYF,TGTGCCAGCGTGTCGCCGTACAACCCCTACGAGCAGTACTTC
TRBD1,TRBJ1-1,-,TRBV2,CASEGQGRTEAFF,TGTGCCAGCGAGGGACAGGGGCGGACTGAAGCTTTCTTT
-,TRBJ2-3,-,TRBV3-1/TRBV3-2,CASSPGLSTDTQYF,TGTGCCAGCAGCCCAGGACTCAGCACAGATACGCAGTATTTT
-,TRBJ2-5,-,TRBV27,CASSLSDGVATQYF,TGTGCCAGCAGTTTATCGGACGGGGTGGCGACCCAGTACTTC
TRBD1,TRBJ2-1,-,TRBV11-3,CASSRDRGVLGEQFF,TGTGCCAGCAGTCGTGACAGGGGGGTATTGGGTGAGCAGTTCTTC
-,TRBJ2-3,-,TRBV9,CASSVGGARFTDTQYF,TGTGCCAGCAGCGTAGGTGGGGCGCGGTTCACAGATACGCAGTATTTT
-,TRBJ2-7,-,TRBV15,CATSSGRELAYEQYF,TGTGCCACCAGCAGCGGGCGGGAATTAGCCTACGAGCAGTACTTC
TRBD1,TRBJ2-3,-,TRBV6-6,CASSYGGQGPDTQYF,TGTGCCAGCAGTTACGGGGGACAGGGCCCCGATACGCAGTATTTT
-,TRBJ1-2,-,TRBV9,CASSVVGGGYGYTF,TGTGCCAGCAGCGTAGTAGGCGGGGGCTATGGCTACACCTTC
-,TRBJ2-1,-,TRBV11-2,CASSLQRTRNEQFF,TGTGCCAGCAGCCTTCAGCGGACCCGCAATGAGCAGTTCTTC
TRBD1,TRBJ1-1,-,TRBV30,CAWSPWDREVAEAFF,TGTGCCTGGAGTCCATGGGACAGGGAGGTCGCTGAAGCTTTCTTT
-,TRBJ1-2,-,TRBV28,CASSPGELGGSNGYTF,TGTGCCAGCAGTCCAGGTGAACTGGGGGGGAGTAATGGCTACACCTTC
TRBD2,TRBJ2-3,-,TRBV28,CASSSPGLAGGPTDTQYF,TGTGCCAGCAGTTCCCCCGGACTAGCGGGAGGGCCAACAGATACGCAGTATTTT